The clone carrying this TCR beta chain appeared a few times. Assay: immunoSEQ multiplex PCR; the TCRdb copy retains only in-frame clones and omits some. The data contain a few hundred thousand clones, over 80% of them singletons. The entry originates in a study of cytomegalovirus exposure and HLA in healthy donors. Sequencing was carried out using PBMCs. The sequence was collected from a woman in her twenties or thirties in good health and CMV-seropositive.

DNA for the CDR3: TGTGCCAGCAGTCAAGGGAGTCAGCCCCAGCATTTT. Translation gives CASSQGSQPQHF. This rearrangement joins TRBV6-5 to TRBJ1-5; D not resolved. The CDR3 is 12 amino acids. Trimming shortened V by 5 bases and J by 6 bases, and 8 bases separated the two germline ends. Looked up from germline, CDR1 is MNHEY and CDR2 is SVGAGI.